Reported below is one TCR beta chain. This clone was seen at least ten times. Its binding antigen is unknown. Base qualities were left out, and no much larger clone turns up one base away. Using the deep immunoSEQ assay, TCR CDR3 regions were amplified from genomic DNA by multiplex PCR. For each cell subset, the extracted genomic DNA was distributed evenly across all wells of several immunoSEQ 96-well plates, and each plate served as one replicate. For sorted subsets, about 200 ng genomic DNA, equal to 30,000 or so T cell genomes, was loaded into each replicate PCR. The purified libraries were quantified using a Qubit 3.0 fluorometer, sized with a Bioanalyzer 2100, and then quantified again using the KAPA Library Quantification kit. Each immunoSEQ 96-well plate was sequenced on its own single-read 150-cycle Illumina NextSeq 550 flow cell. The authors processed their data as follows. Because the immunoSEQ output included only junctional sequences and no quality scores, the filtering could not be the same as the filtering used for full-length reads. To assign V/J genes and CDR3, sequences were annotated against IMGT germline references using PyIR, a Python wrapper for IgBLAST v1.9. Reads were filtered out if the reads had weak V/J assignments (E-value above 1e-6), no CDR3, stop codons, out-of-frame junctions, or ambiguous translated residues. V3J clonotypes were defined by identical inferred V gene, J gene, and CDR3 amino acid sequence. Percentage overlap between repertoires was calculated by dividing the number of shared unique clonotypes by the size of the smaller repertoire. RTK rarefaction, the Chao1 estimator, and Recon v2.1 estimates of unobserved clonotypes were used to assess repertoire richness. Generation probabilities were computed with OLGA for all TCRbeta clonotypes obtained by the gDNA method from a few donors. Here the immuneACCESS table is served through TCRdb, limited to in-frame sequences with V and J called. Missing clones are a known gap in these copies; in checked studies unresolved V genes cover under half, and the rest lacks a known reason. V and J calls and clone size follow that table, whereas D and trimming were derived from the DNA. The sample records 900,000 to 1,200,000 clones, approximately 80% of which are singletons. Of the sample, around 0.61% is held by the ten largest clones.

The source of the sample is a study of shared clonotypes between healthy human individuals (dated by TCRdb to the early 2020s). In the study overall: The cohort comprised a couple of women and a few men aged 18 to 49 years. For each donor, CD4 naive and CD4 memory were each run on three plates, CD8 naive on two plates, and CD8 memory on one plate. Blood TCR repertoires of about 5 healthy adults were deeply sequenced to estimate repertoire size and the extent of clonotype sharing between individuals. Different laboratories and diverse techniques were used to prepare libraries and sequence TCR repertoires, to increase sequencing depth and limit assay-specific biases. Per donor, leukapheresis produced somewhere between about 0.94 and 8.9 billion PBMCs. General findings and caveats noted by the study authors: Compared with non-shared clonotypes, the clonotypes found in all four sorted-subset donors had higher generation probabilities. Sampling was restricted to blood, and TCR repertoires in tissues likely differ from the TCR repertoires found in blood. Pairwise subsampling indicated that sequencing depth was expected to affect the degree of clonotype sharing among donors. The small number of donors limited the genetic and exposure-history diversity represented. Incomplete sequencing was indicated by rarefaction of sorted-subset datasets, despite the large sequencing depth. Around 5% of naive CD4, 3.5% of naive CD8, roughly 2.5% of memory CD4, and around 0.4% of memory CD8 clonotypes were shared across a handful of donors. Larger estimated clonotype richness was generally found for naive subsets than for memory subsets.

Healthy HIV-negative adults with no recently reported acute infections or vaccinations were included as donors. Only Caucasian adults living in Nashville, Tennessee, USA were represented among the donors. CD4+ T cells were enriched by magnetic negative selection, after which naive cells were positively selected on CD45RA and the negative fraction was taken as the memory subset. Blood was collected by leukapheresis, and PBMCs were isolated by Ficoll-Histopaque density gradient centrifugation and then cryopreserved in liquid nitrogen vapor phase. Analytical flow cytometry was used to check the purity and quantity of each magnetically sorted T cell population. Each sorted fraction had its genomic DNA isolated and then quantified by UV absorbance on a Nanodrop 2000c. Reading the germline V gene gives CDR1 MNHEY and CDR2 SVGAGI. V is reduced by 1 base and J by 0 bases, leaving a spacing of 7 bases between them. The CDR3 numbers 14 residues from cysteine through phenylalanine. Only the CDR3 DNA stays, 42 bases, in frame from base 1.

The origin of this receptor is a man younger than 35 in good health. Some clones in this sample may be carry-over from other donors' samples. This sequence uses TRBV6-5 and TRBJ2-7; the D region may be TRBD1 or TRBD2, each matching 5 bases equally. The sample consisted of memory CD4+ T cells from PBMCs. This specimen's cell subset or site label, per the study, means: CD45RA-negative fraction. The bases read TGTGCCAGCAGTTACTGGGGGAGCTCCTACGAGCAGTACTTC. Translated, it reads CASSYWGSSYEQYF.